This TCR beta chain is drawn from a study of tumor and adjacent non-tumor tissue in lung cancer. V shed 2 bases and J shed 7 bases, with 17 bases lying between them. The CDR3 totals 15 residues. Germline V gene data show CDR1 as MNHEY and CDR2 as SVGAGI. No cell sorting was done before RNA was extracted from the tissue. Distant lung tissue was collected more than 3 cm away from the tumor edge. Study-wide results and limits: Tumor repertoires had a smaller top 100 clone share than normal lung.

This clonotype has a count of ten or more. Antigen specificity is unknown. The library came from three nested PCR rounds adapted from ARM-PCR protocols. TCRdb reanalysed the multiplex PCR reads using MiXCR and keeps one entry per CDR3 protein. The sample includes roughly 43,000 distinct CDR3 sequences, over 55% seen only once; the top ten take about 50%. The sequence was obtained from a man between 45 and 60 years old with non-small cell lung cancer. The chain employs TRBV6-5 and TRBJ1-2; unclear D gene. Sequences were obtained from distant non-tumor lung tissue. Here the CDR3 DNA reads TGTGCCAGCAGTTACCGTTTACCTAATACGAGTGGCTACACCTTC. Its translation is CASSYRLPNTSGYTF.